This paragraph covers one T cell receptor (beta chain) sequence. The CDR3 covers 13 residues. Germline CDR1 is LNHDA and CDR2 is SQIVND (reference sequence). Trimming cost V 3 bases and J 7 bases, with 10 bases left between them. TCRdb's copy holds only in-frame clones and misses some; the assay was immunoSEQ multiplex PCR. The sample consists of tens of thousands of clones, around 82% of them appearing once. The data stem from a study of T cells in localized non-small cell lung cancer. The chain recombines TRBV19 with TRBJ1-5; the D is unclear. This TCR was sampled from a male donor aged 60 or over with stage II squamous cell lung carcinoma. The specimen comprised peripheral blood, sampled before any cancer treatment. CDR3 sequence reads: CASSIDGRQPQHF. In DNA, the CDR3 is TGTGCCAGTAGTATCGACGGGCGCCAGCCCCAGCATTTT.